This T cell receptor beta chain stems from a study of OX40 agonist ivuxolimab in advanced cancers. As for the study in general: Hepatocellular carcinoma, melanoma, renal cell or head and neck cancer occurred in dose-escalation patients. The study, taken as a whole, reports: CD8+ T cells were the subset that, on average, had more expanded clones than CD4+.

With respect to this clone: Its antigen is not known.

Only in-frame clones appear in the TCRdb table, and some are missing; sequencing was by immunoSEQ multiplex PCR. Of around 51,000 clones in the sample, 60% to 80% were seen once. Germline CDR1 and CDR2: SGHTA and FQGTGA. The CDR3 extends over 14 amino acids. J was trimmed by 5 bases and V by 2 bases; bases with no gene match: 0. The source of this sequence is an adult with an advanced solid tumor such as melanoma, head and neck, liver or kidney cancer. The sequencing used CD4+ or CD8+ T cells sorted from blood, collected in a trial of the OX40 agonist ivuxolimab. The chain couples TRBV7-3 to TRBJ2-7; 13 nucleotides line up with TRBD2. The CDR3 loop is CASSLGLAGDEQYF. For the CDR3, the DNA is TGTGCCAGCAGCTTAGGACTAGCGGGAGACGAGCAGTACTTC.